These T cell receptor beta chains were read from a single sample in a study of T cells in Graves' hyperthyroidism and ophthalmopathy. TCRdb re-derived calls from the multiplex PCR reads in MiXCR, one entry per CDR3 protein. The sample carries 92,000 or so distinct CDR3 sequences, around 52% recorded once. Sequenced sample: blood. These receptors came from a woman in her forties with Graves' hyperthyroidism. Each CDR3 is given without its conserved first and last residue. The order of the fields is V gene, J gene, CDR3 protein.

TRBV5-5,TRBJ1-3,ASRYGQENTIY
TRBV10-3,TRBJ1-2,AISPDSYGYT
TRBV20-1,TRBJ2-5,SARGDRDHRETQY
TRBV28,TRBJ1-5,ASSPPAGQGSQPQH
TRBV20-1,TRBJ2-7,SATQGDSYEQY
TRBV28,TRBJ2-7,ATHWGSRNEQY
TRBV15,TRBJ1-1,ATSPGGAGAEAF
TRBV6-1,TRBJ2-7,ASSEEHRGLYEQY
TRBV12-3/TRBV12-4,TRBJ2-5,ASSFGEWRETQY
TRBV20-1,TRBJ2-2,SASWENTGELF
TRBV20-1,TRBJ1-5,SARGGQPQH
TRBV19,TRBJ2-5,ASSRGGQETQY
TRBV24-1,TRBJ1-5,ATSDPTAVNQPQH
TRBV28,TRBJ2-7,ASSILAGISYEQY
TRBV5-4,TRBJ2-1,ASSLGVQLYNEQF
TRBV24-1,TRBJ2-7,ATSDRTVSSYEQY
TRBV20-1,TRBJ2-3,SAHQAGRDYTDTQY
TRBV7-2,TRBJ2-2,ASSLGTRNTGELF
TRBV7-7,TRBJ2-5,ASSLGYRGRQETQY
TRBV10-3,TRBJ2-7,ATATGTYEQY
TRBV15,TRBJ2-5,ATSRAVRGGGKTQY
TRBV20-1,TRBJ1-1,SARGAVTGGRAF
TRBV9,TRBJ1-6,ASSVFGRGFSPLH
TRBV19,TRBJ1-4,AWRRGIGGPTNEKLF
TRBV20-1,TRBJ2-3,SANRGGNTDTQY
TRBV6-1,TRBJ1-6,ASSLYRDADSPLH
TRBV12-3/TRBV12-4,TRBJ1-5,ASSFDRDREQTQH
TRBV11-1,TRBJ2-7,ASSFTSGTGGLYEQY
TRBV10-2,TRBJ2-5,ASSESTRGTGFPETQY
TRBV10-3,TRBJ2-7,AIGQASEQY
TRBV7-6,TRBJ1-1,ASSPRTAMNTEAF
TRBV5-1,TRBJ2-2,ASKVAGGRSGELF
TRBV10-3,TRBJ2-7,AISEGFQGRGAYEQY
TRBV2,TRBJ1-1,ASSYQGYTEAF
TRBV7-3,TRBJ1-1,ASSLYGRYTNTEAF
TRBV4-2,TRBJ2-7,ASSPTDSAWEQY
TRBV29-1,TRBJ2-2,SVDGQANTGELF
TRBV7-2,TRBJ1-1,ASSFQSHTEAF
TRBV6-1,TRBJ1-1,ASGLEGGDTEAF
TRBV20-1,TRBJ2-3,SARPEWSEDTQY
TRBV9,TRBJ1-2,ASSLTGGGPEYGYT
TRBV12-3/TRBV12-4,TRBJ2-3,ASSLGGVTDTQY